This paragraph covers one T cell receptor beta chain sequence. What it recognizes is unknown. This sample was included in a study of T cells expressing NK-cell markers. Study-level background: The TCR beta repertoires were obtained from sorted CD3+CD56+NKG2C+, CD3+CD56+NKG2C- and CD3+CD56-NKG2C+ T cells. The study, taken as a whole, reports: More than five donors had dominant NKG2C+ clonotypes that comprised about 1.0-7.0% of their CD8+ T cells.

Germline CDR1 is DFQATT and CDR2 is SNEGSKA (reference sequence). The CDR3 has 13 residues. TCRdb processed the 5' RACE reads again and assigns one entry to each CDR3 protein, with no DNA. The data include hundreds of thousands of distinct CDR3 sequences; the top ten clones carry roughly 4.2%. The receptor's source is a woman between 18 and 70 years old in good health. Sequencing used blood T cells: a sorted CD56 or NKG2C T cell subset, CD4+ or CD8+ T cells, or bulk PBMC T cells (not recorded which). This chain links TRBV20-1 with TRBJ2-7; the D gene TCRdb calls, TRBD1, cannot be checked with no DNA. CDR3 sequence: CSATWDRSYEQYF.